This TCR beta chain comes out of a study of control samples from healthy donors and cancer patients. CDR1 is SGHRS and CDR2 is YFSETQ in the germline V gene. The CDR3 is 19 amino acids. Trimming cost V 4 bases and J 2 bases, with 27 bases left between them. TCRdb's copy holds only in-frame clones and misses some; the assay was immunoSEQ multiplex PCR. This table has roughly 170,000 clones, more than 85% appearing once. This chain connects TRBV5-1 to TRBJ2-5, with D possibly matching TRBD2 (7 bases). Sequences were obtained from blood. The TCR was taken from a woman between 40 and 55 years old in good health. DNA of the CDR3: TGCGCCAGCAGCATATACCCCCCGGGGGGCGCCGGGGGGCAAGAGACCCAGTACTTC. The encoded protein is CASSIYPPGGAGGQETQYF.